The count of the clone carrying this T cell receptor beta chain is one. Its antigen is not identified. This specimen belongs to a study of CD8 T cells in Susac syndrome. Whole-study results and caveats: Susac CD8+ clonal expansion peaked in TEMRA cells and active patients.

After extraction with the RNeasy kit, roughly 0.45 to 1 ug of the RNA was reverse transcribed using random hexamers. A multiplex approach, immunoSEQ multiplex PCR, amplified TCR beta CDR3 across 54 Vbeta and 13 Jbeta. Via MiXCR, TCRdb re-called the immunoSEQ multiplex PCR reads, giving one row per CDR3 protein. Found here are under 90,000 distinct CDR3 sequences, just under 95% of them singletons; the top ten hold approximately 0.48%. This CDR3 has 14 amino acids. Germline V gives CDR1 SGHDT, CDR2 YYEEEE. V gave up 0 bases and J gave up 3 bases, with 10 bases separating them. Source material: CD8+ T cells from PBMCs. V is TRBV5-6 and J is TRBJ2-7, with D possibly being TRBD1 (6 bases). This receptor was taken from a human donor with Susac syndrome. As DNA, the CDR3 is TGTGCCAGCAGCTTGGGCAGGGGAGACTACGAGCAGTACTTC. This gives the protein CASSLGRGDYEQYF.